This T cell receptor beta chain is from a study of blood T cells in healthy people across ages. In this sample, this clonotype turned up many times. As yet, its antigen is unknown. Study findings and constraints: Roughly linear declines in TCR beta diversity per million T cells occurred with age.

The use of a sample-barcoded 5' primer and a J-beta primer mix characterized a second PCR of roughly 7 to 11 cycles. Each CDR3 protein gets one entry after TCRdb re-called the 5' RACE reads with MiXCR. The sample records over 1,200,000 distinct CDR3 sequences, roughly 59% being singletons. Trimming at V came to 2 bases and at J to 6 bases, leaving 9 bases not matched to a gene. The CDR3 is made up of 16 amino acids. The germline V gene has CDR1 MDHEN and CDR2 SYDVKM. The source material was blood. The clonotype originates from a man aged 18 to 29 in good health. The chain joins TRBV28 to TRBJ2-3, with TRBD1 identical over 9 bases. CDR3 bases: TGTGCCAGCAGTTTAGTCGCGGGACAGGGATCCGATACGCAGTATTTT. Protein sequence: CASSLVAGQGSDTQYF.